This T cell receptor beta chain was obtained from a study of T cell repertoires in cytomegalovirus infection. At the level of the study: CMV epitopes that were recently identified and HLA-C-restricted were used alongside well-studied HLA-B-restricted ones. General study results and limits: In two of eight donors, the top clonotype was HLA-C-restricted CMV-specific. Individuals carrying CMV plus the relevant HLA were identified by cumulative frequency of public TCR beta families.

Comment on this clonotype: Its antigen is not identified.

MiXCR was run by TCRdb on the reads, yielding one entry per CDR3 protein. The sample comprises some 920,000 distinct CDR3 sequences, 31% of which are singletons, and over 11% rests with the top ten. The V gene end was trimmed by 5 bases and the J gene end by 3 bases; junction bases not matched to a gene: 12. The length of the CDR3 is 16 residues. Germline V CDR1 and CDR2: MNHNS, SASEGT. The chain is built from TRBV6-1 and TRBJ2-7, with TRBD2 identical over 8 bases. The material sequenced was cultured CD8+ T cells from PBMCs, taken from culture after CMV antigen stimulation. This TCR came from a human donor in good health (CMV status not recorded). Some clones in this sample may be carry-over from other donors' samples. CDR3 in amino acids: CASSPGGGAFYYEQYV. CDR3 nucleotide sequence: TGTGCCAGCAGTCCCGGGGGGGGGGCCTTCTACTACGAGCAGTACGTC.